One sample yielded the 14 T cell receptor beta chains listed below, sequenced in a study of CD8 T cells in ankylosing spondylitis. TCRdb used MiXCR to reprocess the 5' RACE reads, holding one entry per CDR3 protein. Of 250,000 to 400,000 distinct CDR3 sequences in the sample, 11% were seen once. The sample was blood, either unsorted or a sorted T cell fraction (not recorded which). The receptor set was obtained from a female donor with ankylosing spondylitis or in good health (not recorded which).

This sequence joins TRBV7-3 and TRBJ2-1; maybe TRBD2 (5 bases). The length of the CDR3 is 18 residues. Germline CDR1 is SGHTA and CDR2 is FQGTGA. V lost 5 bases and J 2 bases, leaving 22 bases between the germline ends. For the CDR3, the DNA is TGTGCCAGCAGCCCACTCCCATCTAGCACTTCGACCTACAATGAGCAGTTCTTC. It yields the protein CASSPLPSSTSTYNEQFF.

This clonotype was counted between two and nine times. This chain joins TRBV7-2 and TRBJ1-2; D possibly corresponds to TRBD1 (5 bases). The germline V gene has CDR1 SGHTA and CDR2 FQGNSA. Trimming took 1 base from V and 4 from J, leaving 10 bases between them. The CDR3 is 14 residues long. DNA of the CDR3: TGTGCCAGCAGCTTAGGGGGGGGTGCCTATGGCTACACCTTC. This sequence encodes CASSLGGGAYGYTF.

The sample holds a few counts of this clonotype. The chain combines TRBV15 with TRBJ2-6; D is perhaps TRBD2 (5 bases). The CDR3 has 19 amino acids. V was pared by 0 bases and J by 0 bases, with 15 bases between. Germline CDR1 LNHNV, CDR2 YYDKDF (reference sequence). The CDR3 loop is CATSRDPTAGLSGANVLTF. The CDR3 coding sequence is TGTGCCACCAGCAGAGATCCCACGGCAGGACTCTCTGGGGCCAACGTCCTGACTTTC.

This clonotype was recorded at least ten times. The V call is TRBV6-4, the J call TRBJ2-2, with 10 bases aligning to TRBD2. The length of the CDR3 is 15 residues. CDR1 and CDR2 from the germline V gene are MRHNA and SNTAGT. The ends lost 5 bases at V and 6 bases at J; junction bases unmatched: 6. The chain's CDR3 is CASSPGTSVAGELFF. In nucleotides, the CDR3 is TGTGCCAGCAGTCCCGGGACTAGCGTCGCCGGGGAGCTGTTTTTT.

This clonotype has ten or more counts. V gene TRBV5-1 combines with J gene TRBJ2-3; D is undetermined. Germline values: CDR1 SGHRS, CDR2 YFSETQ. CDR3 length: 15 residues. V was cut by 3 bases and J by 2 bases, with 13 bases left in between. The CDR3 DNA follows: TGCGCCAGCAGCTCAGAACTACCTGCCACAGATACGCAGTATTTT. Amino acid sequence: CASSSELPATDTQYF.

This clonotype was observed many times. This chain connects TRBV5-6 to TRBJ1-5; 7 bases align to TRBD1. CDR1 and CDR2 (germline): SGHDT, YYEEEE. The CDR3 has 15 amino acids. Trimming cost V 5 bases and J 1 base; bases outside gene matches: 6. The CDR3 DNA sequence: TGTGCCAGCAGACACAGGGGATGGAGCAATCAGCCCCAGCATTTT. This sequence encodes CASRHRGWSNQPQHF.

This clonotype came up many times. This chain uses TRBV29-1 with TRBJ1-1; D is perhaps TRBD1 (6 bases). This CDR3 spans 13 amino acids. Trimming took off 7 bases at V and 4 bases at J, with 16 bases between the two ends. CDR1 and CDR2 from the germline V gene are SQVTM and ANQGSEA. The CDR3 here is CSASQGSFTEAFF. DNA for the CDR3: TGCAGCGCCTCACAGGGTAGTTTCACTGAAGCTTTCTTT.

This clonotype was recorded many times. The V and J genes are TRBV7-2 and TRBJ2-5; D is perhaps TRBD1 (6 bases). From germline, CDR1 is SGHTA and CDR2 FQGNSA. Trimming cost V 5 bases and J 5 bases, with 18 bases left between them. CDR3 size: 15 residues. CDR3 sequence: CASSLQGHELETQYF. The CDR3 bases are TGTGCCAGCAGCCTTCAGGGACATGAATTGGAGACCCAGTACTTC.

This clonotype was seen repeatedly, ten times or more. The V call is TRBV20-1, the J call TRBJ1-5, with D unresolved. CDR3 length equals 14 residues. Germline assignment: CDR1 DFQATT and CDR2 SNEGSKA (reference sequence). The V and J ends lost 1 base and 6 bases respectively, with 13 bases between them. This CDR3 reads CSARGAQGSQPQHF. The DNA of the CDR3 is TGCAGTGCTAGAGGGGCCCAAGGGAGTCAGCCCCAGCATTTT.

This clonotype was detected only a few times. This chain joins TRBV7-9 and TRBJ1-1; tentatively, D is TRBD1 (5 bases). This CDR3 comprises 16 residues. Between the trimmed V and J ends, which lost 1 base and 1 base, there was a span of 13 bases. Looked up from germline, CDR1 is SEHNR and CDR2 is FQNEAQ (reference sequence). In nucleotides, the CDR3 is TGTGCCAGCAGCTTAGTTTTCGGGACGGGGAACACTGAAGCTTTCTTT. This translates into CASSLVFGTGNTEAFF.

This clonotype has only a few counts. This chain connects TRBV27 to TRBJ1-1, with unresolved D. V shed 4 bases and J shed 1 base, with 22 bases lying between them. Per germline, CDR1 MNHEY and CDR2 SMNVEV (reference sequence). This CDR3 is built from 18 residues. This CDR3 is CASSSLPPRIQKNTEAFF. Here the CDR3 DNA reads TGTGCCAGCAGTTCCCTCCCTCCCCGAATACAGAAGAACACTGAAGCTTTCTTT.

This clonotype was seen many times. This rearrangement joins TRBV28 to TRBJ2-5; TRBD2 matches at 8 bases. The V and J ends lost 3 bases and 1 base, in that order; junction bases with no gene match: 10. Looked up from germline, CDR1 is MDHEN and CDR2 is SYDVKM. This CDR3 region has 17 residues. Written as DNA, the CDR3 is TGTGCCAGCAGTTTCGGGATAGCGGGAAGCCTCCAAGAGACCCAGTACTTC. Its translation is CASSFGIAGSLQETQYF.

The rearrangement links TRBV7-9 to TRBJ2-1, with 14 bases fitting TRBD2. V shed 7 bases, J shed 6 bases, and the junction held 8 bases outside the gene matches. Germline-derived CDR1 and CDR2 are SEHNR and FQNEAQ (reference sequence). The CDR3 extends over 16 amino acids. CDR3 protein: CASTPTSGRAVNEQFF. Written as DNA, the CDR3 is TGTGCCAGCACCCCGACTAGCGGGAGGGCCGTCAATGAGCAGTTCTTC.

This chain joins TRBV3-1 and TRBJ2-2, with D tentatively TRBD1 or TRBD2 (6 bases each). Germline CDR1 is LGHDT and CDR2 is YNNKEL (reference sequence). Trimming left V 0 bases short and J 6 bases short, with 20 bases between. The CDR3 spans 18 residues. CDR3 residues: CASSQETRRRGKAGELFF. The CDR3 coding sequence is TGTGCCAGCAGCCAAGAGACTCGGCGGAGGGGGAAGGCCGGGGAGCTGTTTTTT. The whole variable domain, filled in from reference TRBV3-1 and TRBJ2-2, reads DTAVSQTPKYLVTQMGNDKSIKCEQNLGHDTMYWYKQDSKKFLKIMFSYNNKELIINETVPNRFSPKSPDKAHLNLHINSLELGDSAVYFCASSQETRRRGKAGELFFGEGSRLTVL.